This T cell receptor (beta chain) was sequenced during a study of vaccination and CD4 T cells after COVID-19. Background on the study: Everyone enrolled got two doses of BNT162b2 or mRNA-1273 vaccine. Median time from second vaccine dose to sampling was just over 70 days (14 to 241).

CDR1 is LNHNV and CDR2 is YYDKDF in the germline V gene (reference sequence). The CDR3 sequence is 14 residues long. Trimming stripped 1 base from V and 4 bases from J, with 7 bases between. Cultured CD4+ T-cell DNA underwent Oncomine TCR Beta short-read sequencing. The template was genomic DNA from cultured CD4+ T cells. One entry per CDR3 protein results from TCRdb running MiXCR on the PCR reads. There are 20,000 to 25,000 distinct CDR3 sequences in the sample; roughly half occur only once, and roughly 9% lies in the top ten. Treatment indicated: approximately nine-day PBMC culture with coronavirus spike peptide pools or control peptides (ViraFEST assay). ViraFEST grew antigen-specific T cells using peptide pools, then sequenced TCRs. This clonotype was seen a few times. Its antigen is as yet unknown.

This sequence originates from a human donor who had recovered from COVID-19. Sequencing was done on a sample of CD4+ T cells from blood, cultured in vitro. The V call is TRBV15, the J call TRBJ1-4, with D unresolved. CDR3 DNA: TGTGCCACCAGCAGAGTGAGGAGTAATGAAAAACTGTTTTTT. Translation: CATSRVRSNEKLFF.